Listed below are T cell receptor beta chains from one sample, sequenced in a study of T cell clusters in autoimmune cytopenias. TCRdb reprocessed the multiplex PCR reads and reports one entry per CDR3 protein, with no DNA. This repertoire includes 6,000 to 8,000 distinct CDR3 sequences. The same specimen was also included in a second study, on T cell repertoires in aging, cancer and after chemotherapy.

Sequencing input: peripheral blood. All receptors come from a human donor in good health. CDR3s include the opening cysteine and the closing phenylalanine or tryptophan. Clone size is not always given. Where it is, it says once, few, many or a class for expanded clones.

v_gene	abundance	j_gene	CDR3aa
TRBV5-3	NA	TRBJ1-3	CARSLGRGRPVGNTIYF
TRBV19	NA	TRBJ2-3	CASSMTGSDTQYF
TRBV19	medium-sized	TRBJ1-6	CASSIFTNSPLHF
TRBV13	medium-sized	TRBJ2-7	CASSPLDPHSGSYEQYF
TRBV5-6	NA	TRBJ2-7	CASSLGYRVDEQYF
TRBV6-2/TRBV6-3	medium-sized	TRBJ2-2	CASSLMAGELFF
TRBV12-3/TRBV12-4	medium-sized	TRBJ2-5	CASSVDGGGTQYF
TRBV19	NA	TRBJ1-3	CASRDSSGNTIYF
TRBV12-3/TRBV12-4	NA	TRBJ2-2	CASSDGKSNTGELFF
TRBV11-3	medium-sized	TRBJ2-5	CASSLYNEQETQYF
TRBV19	large	TRBJ2-2	CASSVDRIGGELFF
TRBV11-2	NA	TRBJ1-5	CASSLEPGASQPQHF
TRBV5-8	NA	TRBJ2-7	CASSLWGEGTYEQYF
TRBV6-5	NA	TRBJ1-1	CASSYRDTNTEAFF
TRBV6-5	medium-sized	TRBJ2-3	CASSPLAASTDTQYF
TRBV15	NA	TRBJ2-1	CATSMGGAAYNEQFF
TRBV6-5	NA	TRBJ2-7	CASSEAQDRFAYEQYF
TRBV27	NA	TRBJ2-7	CASSYGENYEQYF
TRBV5-4	NA	TRBJ2-5	CASSLARQETQYF
TRBV6-5	NA	TRBJ2-5	CASSYSETQYF
TRBV7-6	NA	TRBJ2-1	CASSYLGPISYNEQFF
TRBV15	NA	TRBJ1-1	CATSRDPGGNTEAFF
TRBV11-3	NA	TRBJ2-2	CASSSPRIGTGELFF
TRBV10-3	NA	TRBJ1-5	CAISESYDGDQPQHF
TRBV29-1	medium-sized	TRBJ2-3	CSVPGSADTQYF
TRBV19	NA	TRBJ1-1	CASSQTGVGTEAFF
TRBV18	NA	TRBJ1-5	CASSREHGGHQPQHF
TRBV27	NA	TRBJ2-7	CASSLGTVSYEQYF
TRBV19	NA	TRBJ1-1	CASSKPGQVYEAFF
TRBV15	NA	TRBJ2-2	CATREEGRGTGELFF
TRBV6-5	NA	TRBJ1-2	CASISGQGSYGYTF
TRBV19	medium-sized	TRBJ2-5	CASSIRKDWQQETQYF
TRBV19	NA	TRBJ1-1	CASSLDRDSLNTEAFF
TRBV19	medium-sized	TRBJ1-2	CASSIEWDRVNYGYTF
TRBV11-3	medium-sized	TRBJ2-2	CASSPGQGYGGELFF
TRBV30	medium-sized	TRBJ2-2	CAWAPGTVDTGELFF
TRBV18	NA	TRBJ2-3	CASSPLSTDTQYF
TRBV5-5	NA	TRBJ1-4	CASSLGGFGNEKLFF
TRBV12-3/TRBV12-4	NA	TRBJ1-1	CASSLNGAEGIGEAFF
TRBV6-1	NA	TRBJ1-2	CASSEVDRGPHYYGYTF
TRBV5-4	medium-sized	TRBJ2-5	CASSQEWAEETQYF
TRBV19	medium-sized	TRBJ2-2	CASQQGSGELFF
TRBV12-3/TRBV12-4	NA	TRBJ1-2	CASSPTANYGYTF
TRBV18	NA	TRBJ2-1	CASSPSDEQFF